The 10 T cell receptor beta chains given below trace back to one sample, sequenced in a study of CXCR3-negative and CXCR3-positive naive CD8 T cells (dated by TCRdb to between 2018 and 2021). Summary of the overall study and its limitations: Compared with CXCR3-negative naive cells, CXCR3-positive naive cells had TRB CDR3s with higher hydrophobicity (lower Kidera factor 4), lower energy, and higher strength and volume indices.

For these TCRs, the target antigens are not known. These reads were obtained on a NextSeq 550. The Human TCR Profiling Kit (MiLaboratory) was used to make UMI-labeled 5' RACE TRB cDNA libraries. Following reprocessing of the reads by TCRdb, the data hold one row per CDR3 protein sequence and no DNA is available. The sample table on file contains 150,000 to 180,000 distinct CDR3 sequences. In total, the top ten clones hold approximately 0.5% of the sample. What was sequenced was naive CXCR3+ CD8+ T cells from blood. In the paper's terms, the cell subset or site label means: CD45RO-CCR7+CD27+CD95- naive CD8+ T cells expressing CXCR3 (TNR3+). These TCRs come from a human donor in good health. Some clones in this sample may be carry-over from other donors' samples.

The chain couples TRBV2 to TRBJ2-1; TCRdb's D gene call, TRBD1, goes unchecked for lack of DNA. The CDR3 contains 17 residues. Looked up from germline, CDR1 is SNHLY and CDR2 is FYNNEI. This chain's CDR3 is CASSARVTLYPYNEQFF.

The chain has TRBV12-3 or TRBV12-4 and TRBJ2-7; TCRdb lists TRBD1, though no DNA is available to test this call. This CDR3 region has 14 residues. The CDR3 region is CASSLGTSTYEQYF.

The V and J genes are TRBV4-1 and TRBJ1-1. The CDR3 is made up of 16 amino acids. Germline V gives CDR1 MGHRA, CDR2 YSYEKL. The CDR3 reads CASSQDIGILNTEAFF.

The V gene is TRBV19, the J gene TRBJ2-7; TCRdb gives TRBD1 as the D gene, but with no DNA this cannot be confirmed. Germline V gene data show CDR1 as LNHDA and CDR2 as SQIVND (reference sequence). The CDR3 sequence is 15 residues long. Here the CDR3 reads CASTPTGQGAYEQYF.

The chain couples TRBV6-5 to TRBJ1-1; TCRdb designates TRBD1, a call that cannot be tested without DNA. The CDR3 is made up of 17 amino acids. Looked up from germline, CDR1 is MNHEY and CDR2 is SVGAGI. CDR3 region: CASSYFSGGPANTEAFF.

The chain joins TRBV7-9 to TRBJ2-7; TCRdb selects TRBD1, and the lack of DNA leaves this call unchecked. Germline loops: CDR1 SEHNR, CDR2 FQNEAQ (reference sequence). This CDR3 region has 11 residues. This CDR3 reads CASSPLSEQYF.

This chain uses TRBV5-1 with TRBJ1-1; TCRdb indicates TRBD1, and absent DNA this call remains unverified. The CDR3 runs 15 residues. Germline V gives CDR1 SGHRS, CDR2 YFSETQ. The CDR3 loop is CASSRSTGMNTEAFF. The full variable domain, with the rest looked up from reference TRBV5-1 and TRBJ1-1, is KAGVTQTPRYLIKTRGQQVTLSCSPISGHRSVSWYQQTPGQGLQFLFEYFSETQRNKGNFPGRFSGRQFSNSRSEMNVSTLELGDSALYLCASSRSTGMNTEAFFGQGTRLTVV.

J is TRBJ1-1 and V is TRBV4-1. The CDR3 has 14 amino acids. The germline V gene has CDR1 MGHRA and CDR2 YSYEKL. The CDR3 reads CASSQGQSNTEAFF.

The gene calls are TRBV5-4 and TRBJ1-5; TCRdb's D call of TRBD1 is untestable without DNA. Germline V gene lookup returns CDR1 SGHNT and CDR2 YYREEE (reference sequence). CDR3 length: 15 amino acids. This chain's CDR3 is CASSLAGDGNQPQHF.

The chain joins TRBV4-1 to TRBJ2-3; there is no DNA to check the TCRdb D call of TRBD2. Germline V gene data show CDR1 as MGHRA and CDR2 as YSYEKL. The CDR3 has 16 residues. The chain's CDR3 is CASSHPTSGDADTQYF.